The entry below describes one T cell receptor beta chain. Its specificity is unknown. At one boundary the junction diverges from the germline segment, which might be a read error. These data belong to a study of cytotoxic CD8 clonotypes in ibrutinib-treated CLL. The overall study: Outcomes included 24 partial and 2 complete responses; after median approximately 70 months, roughly 15 stayed remitted and around 12 progressed.

Only in-frame clones appear in the TCRdb table, and some are missing; sequencing was by immunoSEQ multiplex PCR. The sample shows approximately 280,000 clones, 76% of them seen only once. Study conclusions and caveats: Upon ibrutinib response clonality rose, and upon progression it fell back toward baseline. Public clonotypes, found uncommonly, either contracted or stayed stable on treatment.

With cryopreserved PBMCs as the source, roughly 2 micrograms of genomic DNA went to TCR beta libraries. The CDR3 totals 12 residues. Germline lookup yields CDR1 SGHNT and CDR2 YYREEE (reference sequence). V and J are TRBV5-4 and TRBJ2-7, with 12 bases aligning to TRBD2. The sample in question was PBMCs, obtained at disease progression, from a patient treated with ibrutinib. This clonotype was obtained from a human donor with chronic lymphocytic leukemia. DNA for the CDR3: TGTGCCAGCAGCTTTGGACTAGCGGGGAGCGACTTC. This encodes CASSFGLAGSDF.